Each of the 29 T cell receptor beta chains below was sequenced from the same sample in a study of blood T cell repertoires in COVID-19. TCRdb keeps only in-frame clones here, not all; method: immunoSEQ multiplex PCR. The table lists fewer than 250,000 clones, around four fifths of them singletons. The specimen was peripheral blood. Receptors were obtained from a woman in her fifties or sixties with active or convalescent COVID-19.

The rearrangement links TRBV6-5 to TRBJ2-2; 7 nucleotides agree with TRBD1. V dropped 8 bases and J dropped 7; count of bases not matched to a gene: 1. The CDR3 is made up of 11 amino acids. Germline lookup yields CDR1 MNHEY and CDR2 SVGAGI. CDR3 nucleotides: TGTGCCAGCCCAGGGGGCGGGGAGCTGTTTTTT. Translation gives CASPGGGELFF.

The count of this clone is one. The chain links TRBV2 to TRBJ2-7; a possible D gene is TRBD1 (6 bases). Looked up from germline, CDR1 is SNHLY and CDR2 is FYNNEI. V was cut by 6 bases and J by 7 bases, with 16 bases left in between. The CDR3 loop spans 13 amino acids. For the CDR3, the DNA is TGTGCCAGCAGAATGGGGGCCGTCGGAGAGCAGTACTTC. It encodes CASRMGAVGEQYF.

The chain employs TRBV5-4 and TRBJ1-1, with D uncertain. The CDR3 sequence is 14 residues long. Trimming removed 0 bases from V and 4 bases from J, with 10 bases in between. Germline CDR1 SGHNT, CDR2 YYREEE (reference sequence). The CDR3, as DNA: TGTGCCAGCAGCTTGGCCGTAAGAGGCACTGAAGCTTTCTTT. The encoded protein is CASSLAVRGTEAFF.

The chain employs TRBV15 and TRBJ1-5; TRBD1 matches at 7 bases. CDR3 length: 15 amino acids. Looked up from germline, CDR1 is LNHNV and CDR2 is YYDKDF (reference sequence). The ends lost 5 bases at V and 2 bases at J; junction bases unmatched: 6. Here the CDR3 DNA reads TGTGCCACCAGCGGGACCACAGGGGGCAATCAGCCCCAGCATTTT. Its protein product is CATSGTTGGNQPQHF. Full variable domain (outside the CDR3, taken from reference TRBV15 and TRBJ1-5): DAMVIQNPRYQVTQFGKPVTLSCSQTLNHNVMYWYQQKSSQAPKLLFHYYDKDFNNEADTPDNFQSRRPNTSFCFLDIRSPGLGDTAMYLCATSGTTGGNQPQHFGDGTRLSIL.

The CDR3 here is CASSDGRRCSYNEQFF. CDR3 coding DNA: TGTGCCAGCAGTGACGGCAGAAGATGTTCCTACAATGAGCAGTTCTTC. V is TRBV6-4 and J is TRBJ2-1, with D unresolved. V gave up 2 bases and J gave up 1 base, with 12 bases separating them. The CDR3 is 16 residues long. Germline CDR1 and CDR2: MRHNA and SNTAGT.

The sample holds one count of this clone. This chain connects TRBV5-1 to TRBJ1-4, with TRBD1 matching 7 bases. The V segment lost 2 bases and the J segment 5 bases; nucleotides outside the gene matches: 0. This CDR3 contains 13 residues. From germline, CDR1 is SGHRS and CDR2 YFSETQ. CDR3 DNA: TGCGCCAGCAGCTTACAGGGGAATGAAAAACTGTTTTTT. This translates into CASSLQGNEKLFF.

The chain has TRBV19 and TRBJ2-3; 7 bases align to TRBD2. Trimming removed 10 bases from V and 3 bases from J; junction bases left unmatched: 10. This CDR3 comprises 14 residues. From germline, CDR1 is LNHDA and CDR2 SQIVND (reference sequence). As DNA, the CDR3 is TGTGCCACCGCCTGGGGGAGGGCGACAGATACGCAGTATTTT. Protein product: CATAWGRATDTQYF.

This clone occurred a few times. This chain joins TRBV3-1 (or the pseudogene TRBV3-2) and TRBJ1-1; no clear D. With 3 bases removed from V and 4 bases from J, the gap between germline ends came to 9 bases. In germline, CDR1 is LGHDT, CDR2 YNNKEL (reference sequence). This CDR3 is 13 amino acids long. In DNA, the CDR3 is TGTGCCAGCAGCCAGGCTGCAGGCACTGAAGCTTTCTTT. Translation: CASSQAAGTEAFF.

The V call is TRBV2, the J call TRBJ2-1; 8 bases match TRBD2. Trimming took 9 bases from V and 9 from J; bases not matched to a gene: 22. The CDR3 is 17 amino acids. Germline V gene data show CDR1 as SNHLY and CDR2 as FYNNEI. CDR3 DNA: TGTGCCAGTACTCGAAGGGTGGGAGCGGGAGAAGAAATTGAGCAGTTCTTC. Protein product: CASTRRVGAGEEIEQFF.

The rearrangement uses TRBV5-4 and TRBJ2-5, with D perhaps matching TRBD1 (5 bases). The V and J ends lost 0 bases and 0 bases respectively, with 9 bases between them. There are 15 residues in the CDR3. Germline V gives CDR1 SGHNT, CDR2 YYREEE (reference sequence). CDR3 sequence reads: CASSLETAYQETQYF. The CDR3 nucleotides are TGTGCCAGCAGCTTGGAGACAGCGTACCAAGAGACCCAGTACTTC.

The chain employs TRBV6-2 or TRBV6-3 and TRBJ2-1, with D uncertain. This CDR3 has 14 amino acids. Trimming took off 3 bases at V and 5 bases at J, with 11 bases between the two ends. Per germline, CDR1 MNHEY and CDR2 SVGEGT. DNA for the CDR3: TGTGCCAGCAGTTATGCCCTAGTCCACAATGAGCAGTTCTTC. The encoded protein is CASSYALVHNEQFF.

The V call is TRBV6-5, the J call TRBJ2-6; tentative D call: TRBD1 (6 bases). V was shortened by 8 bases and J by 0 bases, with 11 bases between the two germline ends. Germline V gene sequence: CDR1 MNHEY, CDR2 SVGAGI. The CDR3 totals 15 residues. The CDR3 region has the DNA TGTGCCAGCGGTACAGGGCTCTCTGGGGCCAACGTCCTGACTTTC. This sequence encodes CASGTGLSGANVLTF.

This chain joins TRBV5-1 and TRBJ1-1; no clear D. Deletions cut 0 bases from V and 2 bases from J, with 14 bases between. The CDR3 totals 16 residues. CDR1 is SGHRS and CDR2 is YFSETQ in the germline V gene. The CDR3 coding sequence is TGCGCCAGCAGCTTGGTATACTCTCCAGGCAACACTGAAGCTTTCTTT. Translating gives CASSLVYSPGNTEAFF.

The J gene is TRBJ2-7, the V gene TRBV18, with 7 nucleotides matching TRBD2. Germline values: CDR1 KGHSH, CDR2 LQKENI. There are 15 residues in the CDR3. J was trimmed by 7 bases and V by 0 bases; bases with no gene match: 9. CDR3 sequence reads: CASSPPRESSGEQYF. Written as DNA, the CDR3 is TGTGCCAGCTCACCACCGCGGGAGTCCTCGGGTGAGCAGTACTTC.

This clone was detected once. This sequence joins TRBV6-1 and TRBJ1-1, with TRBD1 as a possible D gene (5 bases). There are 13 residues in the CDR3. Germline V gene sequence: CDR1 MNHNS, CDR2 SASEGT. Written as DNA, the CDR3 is TGTGCGGCGGCGGGGCTCATGAACACTGAAGCTTTCTTT. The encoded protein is CAAAGLMNTEAFF.

The CDR3 protein is CASSRDWAGPGNTIYF. As DNA, the CDR3 is TGTGCCAGCAGCCGAGATTGGGCAGGGCCTGGAAACACCATATATTTT. The genes are TRBV4-2 and TRBJ1-3; the D gene is possibly TRBD1 (5 bases). The CDR3 covers 16 residues. Germline values: CDR1 LGHNA, CDR2 YNFKEQ. Trimming stripped 4 bases from V and 2 bases from J, with 15 bases between.

The DNA of the CDR3 is TGTGCCAGCAGCCAATCCGGACAGTTTCTCGGCAATGAGCAGTTCTTC. Its protein product is CASSQSGQFLGNEQFF. This rearrangement joins TRBV4-2 to TRBJ2-1, with a weak D call TRBD1 (6 bases). The CDR3 runs to 16 residues. Per germline, CDR1 LGHNA and CDR2 YNFKEQ. Trimming removed 2 bases from V and 6 bases from J, with 17 bases in between.

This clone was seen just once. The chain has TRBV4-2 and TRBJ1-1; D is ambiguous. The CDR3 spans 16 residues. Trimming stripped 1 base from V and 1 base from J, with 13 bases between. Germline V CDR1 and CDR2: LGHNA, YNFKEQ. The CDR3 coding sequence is TGTGCCAGCAGCCAAGTTAGAGTGGAGGGGAACACTGAAGCTTTCTTT. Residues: CASSQVRVEGNTEAFF.

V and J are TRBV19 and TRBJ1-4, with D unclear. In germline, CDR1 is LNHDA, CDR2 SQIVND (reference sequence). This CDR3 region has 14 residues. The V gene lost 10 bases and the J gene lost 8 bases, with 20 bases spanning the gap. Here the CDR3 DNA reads TGTGCCATCGGTAAATGTCGGGTTGAGGAAAAACTGTTTTTT. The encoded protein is CAIGKCRVEEKLFF.

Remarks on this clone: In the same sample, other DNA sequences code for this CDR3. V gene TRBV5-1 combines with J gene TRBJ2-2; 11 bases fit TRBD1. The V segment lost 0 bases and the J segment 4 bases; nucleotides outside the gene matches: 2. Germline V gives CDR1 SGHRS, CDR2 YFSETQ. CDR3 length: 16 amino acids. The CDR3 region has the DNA TGCGCCAGCAGCTTGGCCGGGACAGGGGGCACCGGGGAGCTGTTTTTT. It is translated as CASSLAGTGGTGELFF.

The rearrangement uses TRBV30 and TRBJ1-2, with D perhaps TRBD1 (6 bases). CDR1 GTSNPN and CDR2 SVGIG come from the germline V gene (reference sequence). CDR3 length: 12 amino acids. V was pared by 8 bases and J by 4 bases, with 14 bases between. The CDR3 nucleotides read TGTGCCGGGGGGCCAGACTCCTATGGCTACACCTTC. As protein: CAGGPDSYGYTF.

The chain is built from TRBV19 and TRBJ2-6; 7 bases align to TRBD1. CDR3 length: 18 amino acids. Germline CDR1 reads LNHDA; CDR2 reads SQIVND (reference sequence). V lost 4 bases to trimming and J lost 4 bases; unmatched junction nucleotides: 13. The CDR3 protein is CASSTPLTGNPGANVLTF. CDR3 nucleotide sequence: TGTGCCAGTAGTACCCCCTTGACAGGGAACCCCGGGGCCAACGTCCTGACTTTC.

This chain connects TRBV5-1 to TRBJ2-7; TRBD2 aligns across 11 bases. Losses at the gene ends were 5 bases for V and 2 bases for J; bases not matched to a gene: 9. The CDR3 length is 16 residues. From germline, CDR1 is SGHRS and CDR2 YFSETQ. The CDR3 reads CASSSRVAGGTYEQYF. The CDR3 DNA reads TGCGCCAGCAGTTCCAGAGTAGCGGGAGGGACCTACGAGCAGTACTTC. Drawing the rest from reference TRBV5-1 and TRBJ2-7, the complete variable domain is KAGVTQTPRYLIKTRGQQVTLSCSPISGHRSVSWYQQTPGQGLQFLFEYFSETQRNKGNFPGRFSGRQFSNSRSEMNVSTLELGDSALYLCASSSRVAGGTYEQYFGPGTRLTVT.

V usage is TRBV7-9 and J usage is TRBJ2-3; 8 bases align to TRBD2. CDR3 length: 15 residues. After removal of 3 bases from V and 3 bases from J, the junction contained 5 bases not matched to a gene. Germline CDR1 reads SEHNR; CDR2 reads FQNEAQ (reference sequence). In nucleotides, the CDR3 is TGTGCCAGCAGCTTCCTAGCTAGCGGGACAGATACGCAGTATTTT. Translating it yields CASSFLASGTDTQYF.

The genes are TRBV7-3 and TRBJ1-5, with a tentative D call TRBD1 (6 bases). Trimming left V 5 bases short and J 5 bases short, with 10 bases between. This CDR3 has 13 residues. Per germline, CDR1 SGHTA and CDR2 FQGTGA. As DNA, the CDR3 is TGTGCCAGCAGCCTCTCAGGGGATCAGCCCCAGCATTTT. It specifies CASSLSGDQPQHF.

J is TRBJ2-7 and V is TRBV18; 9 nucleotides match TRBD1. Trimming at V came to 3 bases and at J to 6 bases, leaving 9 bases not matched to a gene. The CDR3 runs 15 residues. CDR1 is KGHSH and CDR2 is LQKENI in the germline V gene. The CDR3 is CASSPYRGLSSEQYF. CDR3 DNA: TGTGCCAGCTCACCCTACAGGGGGCTCAGTTCCGAGCAGTACTTC.

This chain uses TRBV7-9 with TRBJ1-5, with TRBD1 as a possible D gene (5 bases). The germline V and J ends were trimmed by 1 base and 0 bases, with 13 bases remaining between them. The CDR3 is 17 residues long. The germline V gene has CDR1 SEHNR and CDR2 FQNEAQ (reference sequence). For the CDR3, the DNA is TGTGCCAGCAGCTTAGGGCAGGGAATCTATAGCAATCAGCCCCAGCATTTT. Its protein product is CASSLGQGIYSNQPQHF.

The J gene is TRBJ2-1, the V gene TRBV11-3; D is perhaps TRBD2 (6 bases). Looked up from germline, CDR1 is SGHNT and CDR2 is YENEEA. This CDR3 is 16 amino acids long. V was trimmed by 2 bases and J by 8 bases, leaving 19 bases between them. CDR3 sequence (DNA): TGTGCCAGCAGCTTAATGGGGGGTTACTACGGGGATGAGCAGTTCTTC. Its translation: CASSLMGGYYGDEQFF.

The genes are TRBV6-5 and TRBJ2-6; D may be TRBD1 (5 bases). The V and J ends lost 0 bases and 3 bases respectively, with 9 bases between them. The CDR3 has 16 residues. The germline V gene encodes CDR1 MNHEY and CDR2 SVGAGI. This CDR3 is CASSYSMGRGANVLTF. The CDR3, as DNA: TGTGCCAGCAGTTACTCGATGGGGCGTGGGGCCAACGTCCTGACTTTC.